These 15 T cell receptor beta chains share one sample of origin, sequenced in a study of shared clonotypes between healthy human individuals. This table comes from immunoSEQ multiplex PCR, and its TCRdb copy is limited to in-frame clones, with some not included. Of millions of clones detected, just over 90% appear once; the ten largest clones hold over 0.12%. Material: naive CD4+ T cells sorted from blood. Subset defined: CD45RA+ positively selected. The receptors stem from a young man in good health.

Turning to this clone: Distinct nucleotide sequences in the sample also encode this CDR3. The V call is TRBV2, the J call TRBJ2-3; 9 nucleotides match TRBD1. Germline V gene lookup returns CDR1 SNHLY and CDR2 FYNNEI. The CDR3 has 13 residues. V lost 7 bases, J lost 3 bases, and 2 bases stayed unmatched. The CDR3 DNA sequence: TGTGCCAGCAAGGGACAGGGAACAGATACGCAGTATTTT. It codes for CASKGQGTDTQYF.

The chain uses TRBV19 and TRBJ2-6; 9 bases are shared with TRBD1. V trimming: 6 bases; J trimming: 5 bases; junction bases outside the gene matches: 2. The germline V gene has CDR1 LNHDA and CDR2 SQIVND (reference sequence). This CDR3 is built from 14 residues. Here the CDR3 reads CASRGQGRANVLTF. The CDR3 DNA reads as TGTGCCAGTAGGGGACAGGGTCGGGCCAACGTCCTGACTTTC.

The chain employs TRBV5-4 and TRBJ2-5, with no clear D. Judging by the DNA end, TRBJ2-7 fits better; the J call may be wrong. Germline loops: CDR1 SGHNT, CDR2 YYREEE (reference sequence). The CDR3 is made up of 17 amino acids. This CDR3 reads CASSLSGDFMPSYEQYF. The DNA for the CDR3 is TGTGCCAGCAGCTTGTCAGGCGACTTTATGCCCTCCTACGAGCAGTACTTC.

This chain connects TRBV6-1 to TRBJ2-7, with 10 positions matching TRBD2. V shed 4 bases, J shed 3 bases, and the junction held 3 bases outside the gene matches. The CDR3 runs 14 residues. Looked up from germline, CDR1 is MNHNS and CDR2 is SASEGT. The CDR3 here is CASSGTSGGYEQYF. The CDR3 DNA reads TGTGCCAGCAGTGGGACTAGCGGCGGCTACGAGCAGTACTTC.

CDR3 in DNA: TGTGCCAGCTCTCGGGCCACCCTCGGAGATACGCAGTATTTT. Translation gives CASSRATLGDTQYF. The chain uses TRBV18 and TRBJ2-3; D gene uncertain. Germline values: CDR1 KGHSH, CDR2 LQKENI. The CDR3 consists of 14 residues. Deletions cut 6 bases from V and 5 bases from J, with 15 bases between.

This clone is a singleton in its sample. The rearrangement joins TRBV5-1 to TRBJ2-6; 10 bases line up with TRBD2. V shed 0 bases, J shed 0 bases, and the junction held 6 bases outside the gene matches. Germline-derived CDR1 and CDR2 are SGHRS and YFSETQ. This CDR3 has 19 residues. In nucleotides, the CDR3 is TGCGCCAGCAGCTTGGATCCTAGCGGGAGATCCTCTGGGGCCAACGTCCTGACTTTC. Protein product: CASSLDPSGRSSGANVLTF.

The chain combines TRBV6-1 with TRBJ2-3; no firm D call. Germline V gene data show CDR1 as MNHNS and CDR2 as SASEGT. V dropped 4 bases and J dropped 2 bases, with 10 bases sitting between them. CDR3 length equals 14 residues. The CDR3 loop is CASSAFDSTDTQYF. In DNA, the CDR3 is TGTGCCAGCAGTGCCTTTGACTCCACAGATACGCAGTATTTT.

This chain joins TRBV2 and TRBJ2-3, with D perhaps matching TRBD1 or TRBD2 (5 bases each). With 6 bases removed from V and 3 bases from J, the gap between germline ends came to 10 bases. Looked up from germline, CDR1 is SNHLY and CDR2 is FYNNEI. This CDR3 contains 13 residues. CDR3 in amino acids: CASSGWGTDTQYF. In DNA form, the CDR3 reads TGTGCCAGCAGCGGATGGGGGACAGATACGCAGTATTTT.

V usage is TRBV19 and J usage is TRBJ1-5; 7 bases map to TRBD1. The CDR3 consists of 14 residues. CDR1 is LNHDA, CDR2 SQIVND, per germline (reference sequence). V trimming: 8 bases; J trimming: 1 base; junction bases outside the gene matches: 5. CDR3 DNA sequence: TGTGCCAGTTGCCCGGGACAGAGCAATCAGCCCCAGCATTTT. Its translation is CASCPGQSNQPQHF.

This chain joins TRBV23-1 and TRBJ2-7; 7 positions agree with TRBD1. TRBV23-1 is an open reading frame whose function is uncertain. Germline trimming cut 4 bases from V and 4 bases from J; bases unmatched to any gene: 7. CDR3 size: 14 residues. This CDR3 reads CASSLFDRVYEQYF. The DNA of the CDR3 is TGCGCCAGCAGTCTATTCGACAGGGTGTACGAGCAGTACTTC.

The chain is built from TRBV9 and TRBJ2-3, with a weak D call TRBD2 (6 bases). This CDR3 has 15 amino acids. V lost 5 bases to trimming and J lost 0 bases, with 13 bases between them. Looked up from germline, CDR1 is SGDLS and CDR2 is YYNGEE. CDR3 nucleotide sequence: TGTGCCAGCAGTGGGACTCACTTAAGCACAGATACGCAGTATTTT. Translated: CASSGTHLSTDTQYF.

The chain recombines TRBV11-2 with TRBJ2-7, with TRBD2 as a possible D gene (6 bases). Trimming removed 4 bases at V and 6 bases at J, with 13 bases between. CDR1 is SGHAT, CDR2 FQNNGV, per germline. The CDR3 spans 13 residues. This chain's CDR3 is CASSSRRVGEQYF. CDR3 in DNA: TGTGCCAGCAGCTCCCGGAGGGTAGGCGAGCAGTACTTC.

This chain links TRBV5-1 with TRBJ2-7; 7 bases align to TRBD1. Per the germline V gene, CDR1 is SGHRS and CDR2 is YFSETQ. V lost 2 bases, J lost 1 base, and 6 bases stayed unmatched. The CDR3 contains 15 residues. The CDR3 region is CASSLPNRGSYEQYF. CDR3 coding DNA: TGCGCCAGCAGCTTACCAAACAGGGGATCCTACGAGCAGTACTTC.

V gene TRBV6-1 combines with J gene TRBJ2-2; TRBD1 matches at 9 bases. The CDR3 sequence is 15 residues long. With V trimmed by 6 bases and J by 4 bases, 6 bases remained unmatched. The germline CDR1 and CDR2 sequences are MNHNS and SASEGT. The CDR3 is CASRTQGASTGELFF. The CDR3 DNA reads as TGTGCCAGCAGAACACAGGGGGCAAGCACCGGGGAGCTGTTTTTT.

The J gene is TRBJ2-5, the V gene TRBV7-9; the match to TRBD2 covers 7 bases. Trimming removed 2 bases from V and 5 bases from J; junction bases left unmatched: 5. The CDR3 loop spans 14 amino acids. The germline CDR1 and CDR2 sequences are SEHNR and FQNEAQ (reference sequence). CDR3 in amino acids: CASSLSGISETQYF. DNA of the CDR3: TGTGCCAGCAGCTTAAGCGGGATATCCGAGACCCAGTACTTC. The entire variable domain, with the rest obtained from reference TRBV7-9 and TRBJ2-5, is as follows: DTGVSQNPRHKITKRGQNVTFRCDPISEHNRLYWYRQTLGQGPEFLTYFQNEAQLEKSRLLSDRFSAERPKGSFSTLEIQRTEQGDSAMYLCASSLSGISETQYFGPGTRLLVL.